This TCR beta chain was observed in a study of T cell responses to AZD1222 COVID-19 vaccine (dated by TCRdb to the early 2020s). For context, the study as a whole: AZD1222 recipients whose second dose came at about 4 weeks and those whose second dose came at about 12 weeks were combined into one group, since spike-specific TCR depth and breadth did not differ between the two schedules. TCR sequencing covered more than 230 trial participants: 207 given two doses of AZD1222 and about 26 given two doses of MenACWY control vaccine. Enrollment into the trials was organized by age into subgroups of 18-55, 56-69 and 70-plus years, and those subgroups contained roughly 150, 30 and 60 TCR-sequenced participants, respectively. Study-wide findings and limitations: Participants were mostly white British, with more females than males. The authors suggested clonal diversity may have been underestimated. Epitopes outside the regions mutated in the B.1.351 and B.1.1.7 variants were reportedly recognized by nearly half of the unique spike-specific TCRs. Conclusions about previously exposed vaccinees are limited because only five to seven AZD1222 recipients were SARS-CoV-2 seropositive at baseline. The 56-69-year group was small, and its depth increase did not reach significance, likely because of low power. Vaccine-associated CD4 TCRs spanned the whole spike protein, with dominant responses in regions 160-218 and 743-854. Because no day 14 peak-response samples were available, repertoires were characterized only after the peak T cell response. A significant rise in spike-specific TCR breadth and depth was observed after two AZD1222 doses relative to day 0 and relative to MenACWY recipients.

A word on this clone: Its antigen has not been determined. There are no base qualities to consult, and no much larger clone falls within one base.

The time point label corresponds to: baseline before first vaccination. The vaccinee samples were drawn from two UK trials, COV001 and COV002, one of which was a single-blind randomized controlled phase 2/3 trial testing AZD1222 (ChAdOx1 nCoV-19) in healthy adults. For TCRbeta chain sequencing, PBMC samples from trial participants were taken at day 0 and at day 28 after the second dose. Inclusive of the bounding cysteine and phenylalanine, the CDR3 is 15 residues long. The DNA shown is the 45-base CDR3, in frame from base 1. V drops 7 bases and J drops 2 bases, leaving 14 bases in between. CDR1 and CDR2 are drawn from the germline V gene: MNHEY, SVGAGI. The CDR3 regions of human TCRbeta chains were subjected to immunosequencing. In the source study's methods: TCRs in the repertoires were matched against a reference library of SARS-CoV-2-specific TCRs that had been generated with the MIRA antigen-specificity platform. Breadth meant the fraction of unique TCRs that were SARS-CoV-2-associated, whereas depth meant the fraction of total T cells that were SARS-CoV-2-associated. Using the MIRA data, each spike-specific TCR was mapped to the spike region that the TCR reacts to and placed in a CD4 or CD8 class. Log10-transformed breadth and depth values were compared by one-way ANOVA with Sidak's multiple comparisons tests. Here the immuneACCESS table is served through TCRdb, limited to in-frame sequences with V and J called. Missing clones are a known gap in these copies; in checked studies unresolved V genes cover under half, and the rest lacks a known reason. V, J and clone size are taken as reported in that table, and D and trimming were inferred from the DNA itself. The sample table holds tens of thousands of clones, of which about 91% were seen once. The top ten clones comprise roughly 5.2% of the sample.

The sequencing here drew on peripheral blood, taken on day 0 of AZD1222 vaccination. The chain is encoded by TRBV6-5 joined to TRBJ2-2; the D call is tentative, TRBD1 or TRBD2, as each matches 5 bases. This clonotype was obtained from an adult in good health. Here the CDR3 is given as CASTRQRYNTGELFF. Here is the DNA: TGTGCCAGCACCCGACAGCGGTACAACACCGGGGAGCTGTTTTTT.